Each of the 11 T cell receptor beta chains below was sequenced from the same sample in a study of shared clonotypes between healthy human individuals. Profiling relied on immunoSEQ multiplex PCR, and the TCRdb table lists in-frame clones only, not all of them. Of about 2 million clones listed, 95% are singletons. The sequenced sample consisted of naive CD4+ T cells sorted from blood. Subset noted: CD45RA+ positively selected. Receptors originate from a man between 18 and 35 years old in good health.

The chain links TRBV7-9 to TRBJ1-2, with 9 bases that match TRBD1. The CDR3 runs to 16 residues. Trimming took 0 bases from V and 6 from J; bases not matched to a gene: 8. Germline CDR1 and CDR2: SEHNR and FQNEAQ (reference sequence). DNA for the CDR3: TGTGCCAGCAGCTTAGCAGGGACAGGGATTGGAAATGGCTACACCTTC. This sequence encodes CASSLAGTGIGNGYTF.

The J gene is TRBJ2-1, the V gene TRBV11-3; 7 bases are a match to TRBD2. Germline V gene data show CDR1 as SGHNT and CDR2 as YENEEA. The CDR3 extends over 15 amino acids. With V trimmed by 4 bases and J by 4 bases, 7 bases remained unmatched. The CDR3 nucleotides are TGTGCCAGCAGCTCGACCGGGACTACATACAATGAGCAGTTCTTC. Residues: CASSSTGTTYNEQFF. The complete variable domain, with remaining parts taken from reference TRBV11-3 and TRBJ2-1, reads EAGVVQSPRYKIIEKKQPVAFWCNPISGHNTLYWYLQNLGQGPELLIRYENEEAVDDSQLPKDRFSAERLKGVDSTLKIQPAELGDSAVYLCASSSTGTTYNEQFFGPGTRLTVL.

This clone occurred once. This chain links TRBV7-2 with TRBJ2-7; 7 nucleotides line up with TRBD2. Germline-derived CDR1 and CDR2 are SGHTA and FQGNSA. Trimming at V came to 6 bases and at J to 0 bases, leaving 11 bases not matched to a gene. This CDR3 spans 16 amino acids. The CDR3 coding sequence is TGTGCCAGCAGTCCCGGACTAGGGGCCAGCTCCTACGAGCAGTACTTC. This encodes CASSPGLGASSYEQYF.

The chain combines TRBV29-1 with TRBJ2-1; D may correspond to TRBD1 or TRBD2 (5 bases each). Germline V gene lookup returns CDR1 SQVTM and CDR2 ANQGSEA. The CDR3 extends over 13 amino acids. Trimming stripped 5 bases from V and 3 bases from J, with 11 bases between. The CDR3 loop reads CSVPGTIYNEQFF. Here the CDR3 DNA reads TGCAGCGTTCCCGGGACCATCTACAATGAGCAGTTCTTC.

J is TRBJ1-3 and V is TRBV2; D is perhaps TRBD1 (5 bases). The CDR3 has 15 amino acids. V lost 4 bases and J 0 bases, leaving 10 bases between the germline ends. Germline V gene data show CDR1 as SNHLY and CDR2 as FYNNEI. CDR3 DNA sequence: TGTGCCAGCAGTGGGGGACGGACCTCTGGAAACACCATATATTTT. Its translation: CASSGGRTSGNTIYF.

In regard to this clone: The same CDR3 also results from other DNA sequences found in this sample. This chain uses TRBV29-1 with TRBJ2-3; the D gene is possibly TRBD2 (5 bases). The V and J ends lost 3 bases and 2 bases respectively, with 6 bases between them. CDR1 and CDR2 from the germline V gene are SQVTM and ANQGSEA. The CDR3 has 12 residues. CDR3 in DNA: TGCAGCGTTGATCGGGACACAGATACGCAGTATTTT. It encodes CSVDRDTDTQYF.

The J gene is TRBJ1-1, the V gene TRBV30; 9 bases match TRBD1. The CDR3 contains 12 residues. The germline gives CDR1 GTSNPN, CDR2 SVGIG (reference sequence). The trim removed 2 bases at V and 6 bases at J, leaving 1 base unmatched. CDR3 DNA sequence: TGTGCCTGGAGTCGACAGGGGGCTGAAGCTTTCTTT. This translates into CAWSRQGAEAFF.

The V and J genes are TRBV29-1 and TRBJ2-7; D uncertain. This CDR3 spans 9 amino acids. CDR1 is SQVTM and CDR2 is ANQGSEA in the germline V gene. In DNA, the CDR3 is TGCAGTGTGTCCTACGAGCAGTACTTC. It codes for CSVSYEQYF.

A single count supports this clone. The CDR3, as DNA: TGTGCCAGCAGTTACTCGACGCACGGCTCTGGAAACACCATATATTTT. It codes for CASSYSTHGSGNTIYF. The rearrangement joins TRBV6-5 to TRBJ1-3; D uncertain. Germline lookup yields CDR1 MNHEY and CDR2 SVGAGI. Between the trimmed V and J ends, which lost 0 bases and 0 bases, there was a span of 9 bases. The CDR3 is 16 amino acids.

V is TRBV6-6 and J is TRBJ2-7, with TRBD2 matching 12 bases. Germline CDR1 and CDR2: MNHNY and SVGAGI (reference sequence). The CDR3 contains 15 residues. The V segment lost 5 bases and the J segment 5 bases; nucleotides outside the gene matches: 7. CDR3 nucleotide sequence: TGTGCCAGCAGTACGACTAGCGGGAGACCCCACGAGCAGTACTTC. Protein: CASSTTSGRPHEQYF.

The chain is built from TRBV6-1 and TRBJ1-5; D ambiguous. The CDR3 totals 12 residues. V was cut by 6 bases and J by 3 bases, with 6 bases left in between. Germline V CDR1 and CDR2: MNHNS, SASEGT. CDR3 in amino acids: CASRVINQPQHF. In nucleotides, the CDR3 is TGTGCCAGCAGGGTAATCAATCAGCCCCAGCATTTT.